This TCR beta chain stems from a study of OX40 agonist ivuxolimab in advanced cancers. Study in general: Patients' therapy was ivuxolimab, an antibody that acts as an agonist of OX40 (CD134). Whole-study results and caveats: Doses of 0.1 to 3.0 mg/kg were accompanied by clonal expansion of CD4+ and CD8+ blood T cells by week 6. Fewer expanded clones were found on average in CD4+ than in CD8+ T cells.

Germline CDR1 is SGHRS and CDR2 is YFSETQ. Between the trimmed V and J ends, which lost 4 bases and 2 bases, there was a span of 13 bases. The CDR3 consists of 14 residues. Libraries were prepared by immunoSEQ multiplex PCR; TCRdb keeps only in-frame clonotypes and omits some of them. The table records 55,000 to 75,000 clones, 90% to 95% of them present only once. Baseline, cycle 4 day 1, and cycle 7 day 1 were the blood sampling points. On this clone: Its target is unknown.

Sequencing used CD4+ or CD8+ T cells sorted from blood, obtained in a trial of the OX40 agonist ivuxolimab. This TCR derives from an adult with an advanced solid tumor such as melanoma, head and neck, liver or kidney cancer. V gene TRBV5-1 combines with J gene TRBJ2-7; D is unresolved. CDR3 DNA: TGCGCCAGCAGCCGGACGGACCGTGCCTACGAGCAGTACTTC. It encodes CASSRTDRAYEQYF.